These T cell receptor beta chains were read from a single sample in a study of T cell responses to AZD1222 COVID-19 vaccine. Assay used: immunoSEQ multiplex PCR; TCRdb lists only in-frame clones, some missing. Altogether some 96,000 clones are present, roughly 89% being singletons, with the ten largest covering about 2.2%. Here the sequenced sample was peripheral blood, taken on day 0 of AZD1222 vaccination. The receptor set was obtained from an adult in good health. CDR3s include the opening cysteine and the closing phenylalanine or tryptophan. A D gene is named only where the DNA matches it firmly.

TRBJ2-7,TRBV11-2,NA,CASSPFGLAHNEQYF
TRBJ2-5,TRBV2,TRBD2,CASSEGVAGETQYF
TRBJ1-2,TRBV7-3,NA,CASSLGGAGGYTF
TRBJ2-3,TRBV6-2/TRBV6-3,NA,CASSYQGTAYTDTQYF
TRBJ2-5,TRBV3-1/TRBV3-2,NA,CASSQGPGRQETQYF
TRBJ1-6,TRBV27,TRBD1,CASSLARTGYNSPLHF
TRBJ1-5,TRBV2,TRBD1,CASSKDFRTGGRNQPQHF
TRBJ1-1,TRBV29-1,TRBD1,CSVGDRGAFF
TRBJ1-4,TRBV18,TRBD1,CASSPGQAATNEKLFF
TRBJ1-2,TRBV3-1/TRBV3-2,NA,CASSLSQGIHGYTF
TRBJ2-3,TRBV24-1,NA,CATSDDLADTQYF
TRBJ2-7,TRBV7-9,TRBD1,CASSVPLTGYLGEQYF
TRBJ1-2,TRBV30,NA,CAWSTDRLGYTF
TRBJ1-4,TRBV19,NA,CASSIGGAYSEKLFF
TRBJ2-5,TRBV2,NA,CASREGVEETQYF
TRBJ2-1,TRBV6-5,NA,CASSYSAGRGYEQFF
TRBJ2-1,TRBV6-2/TRBV6-3,TRBD2,CASSYWGAGGNNEQFF
TRBJ2-1,TRBV6-6,TRBD1,CASSRDRVYNEQFF
TRBJ1-4,TRBV6-5,NA,CASSLTNEKLFF
TRBJ2-7,TRBV29-1,TRBD1,CSARDRAGSYEQYF
TRBJ2-7,TRBV7-3,NA,CASSSGTGLGEQYF
TRBJ1-1,TRBV12-3/TRBV12-4,NA,CASTMGGVTEAFF
TRBJ2-5,TRBV9,TRBD2,CASSAGLAGGGEETQYF
TRBJ1-1,TRBV27,TRBD1,CASSPWTGGQNTEAFF
TRBJ1-1,TRBV7-9,NA,CASSPFPETGHEAFF
TRBJ2-5,TRBV18,TRBD2,CASSQGGQETQYF
TRBJ2-3,TRBV6-4,TRBD2,CASSEGTSADTQYF
TRBJ1-1,TRBV7-2,NA,CASSLVGGRSNTEAFF
TRBJ2-7,TRBV3-1/TRBV3-2,NA,CASSQSGPHYEQYF
TRBJ2-3,TRBV11-3,NA,CASSHGQVIGERRGADTQYF
TRBJ2-2,TRBV30,NA,CAWKQTYSTGELFF
TRBJ1-2,TRBV27,NA,CASSLGGVDGYTF
TRBJ1-2,TRBV30,NA,CAWRKGGYTF
TRBJ1-1,TRBV28,NA,CASSLQGSTEAFF
TRBJ1-1,TRBV6-2/TRBV6-3,NA,CASSPRGQANTEAFF
TRBJ2-1,TRBV6-2/TRBV6-3,NA,CASSYKTDGYNEQFF
TRBJ2-7,TRBV6-5,TRBD1,CASSLRDRADEQYF
TRBJ2-1,TRBV19,TRBD2,CASATSGGPYNEQFF
TRBJ2-1,TRBV6-5,NA,CASKRGPGENEQFF
TRBJ2-7,TRBV6-2/TRBV6-3,NA,CASSYRQSSDYEQYF
TRBJ1-1,TRBV11-2,NA,CASSLDQGWGFGAFF
TRBJ2-5,TRBV2,NA,CASSLGQGEETQYF
TRBJ2-1,TRBV10-3,NA,CAISVGNEQFF
TRBJ1-5,TRBV10-3,NA,CAIALEGNQPQHF
TRBJ2-5,TRBV3-1/TRBV3-2,NA,CASSPWGRQETQYF
TRBJ1-2,TRBV6-9,NA,CASSYFRRQSEVCF